The 6 T cell receptor beta chains reported below all come from one sample, sequenced in a study of human T cells and chemical hapten exposure. Time point noted: patch test 1, 2 weeks after DPC sensitization. Treatment given: therapeutic diphenylcyclopropenone sensitization with weekly scalp DPC. TCRdb independently ran MiXCR on the RACE reads; one entry per CDR3 protein. Of 120,000 or so distinct CDR3 sequences in the sample, roughly an eighth were seen once. Sequences were derived from whole blood, sampled in connection with sensitization to the hapten diphenylcyclopropenone (DPC). These receptors all stem from a man between 18 and 35 years old with alopecia areata. Some clones in this sample may be carry-over from other donors' samples.

Only a few counts were recorded for this clonotype. The CDR3: CASARGTSFHEQYF. The CDR3 nucleotides are TGTGCCAGCGCTCGGGGGACTAGCTTTCACGAGCAGTACTTC. The chain carries TRBV11-2 and TRBJ2-7, with 9 bases fitting TRBD2. The CDR3 runs to 14 residues. The V segment lost 8 bases and the J segment 5 bases; nucleotides outside the gene matches: 10. The germline CDR1 and CDR2 sequences are SGHAT and FQNNGV.

The sample holds many counts of this clonotype. The rearrangement uses TRBV6-5 and TRBJ1-1; D gene unclear. CDR3 length equals 13 residues. Germline assignment: CDR1 MNHEY and CDR2 SVGAGI. V lost 5 bases, J lost 5 bases, and 12 bases lay in between. The CDR3: CASSVRERTEAFF. In nucleotides, the CDR3 is TGTGCCAGCAGTGTCCGGGAACGGACTGAAGCTTTCTTT.

The chain couples TRBV6-1 to TRBJ2-5; D remains ambiguous. Trimming cost V 5 bases and J 1 base, with 8 bases left between them. The CDR3 covers 13 residues. CDR1 and CDR2 (germline): MNHNS, SASEGT. The CDR3 sequence: CASSYEFQETQYF. CDR3 nucleotides: TGTGCCAGCAGTTACGAATTCCAAGAGACCCAGTACTTC.

This clonotype has more than one count but fewer than ten. This chain connects TRBV7-9 to TRBJ2-3; D uncertain. V lost 2 bases and J lost 6, with 9 bases in between. The CDR3 is made up of 13 amino acids. Per germline, CDR1 SEHNR and CDR2 FQNEAQ (reference sequence). For the CDR3, the DNA is TGTGCCAGCAGCTTATTTGTGTCCGATACGCAGTATTTT. Its protein product is CASSLFVSDTQYF.

This chain joins TRBV7-8 and TRBJ2-3; D remains unclear. Germline CDR1 and CDR2: SGHVS and FQNEAQ. There are 15 residues in the CDR3. Trimming left V 3 bases short and J 2 bases short, with 12 bases between. The CDR3 DNA sequence: TGTGCCAGCAGCTTTATCCATTTGAACACAGATACGCAGTATTTT. Translating gives CASSFIHLNTDTQYF.

V is TRBV14 and J is TRBJ2-7; D is undetermined. Germline CDR1 reads SGHDN; CDR2 reads FVKESK. This CDR3 region has 13 residues. V gave up 3 bases and J gave up 4 bases, with 10 bases separating them. This CDR3 is CASSHRTGYEQYV. CDR3 sequence (DNA): TGTGCCAGCAGCCATCGGACGGGTTACGAGCAGTACGTC.